This paragraph covers one T cell receptor (beta chain) sequence. Its specificity is not known. One junction end disagrees with the germline gene, perhaps due to a read error. Data came from immunoSEQ multiplex PCR; TCRdb stores just in-frame clones and leaves some out. The sample shows fewer than 100,000 clones, 70% to 90% of them seen only once. This entry belongs to a study of T cell responses to AZD1222 COVID-19 vaccine. Overall study findings and caveats: The donor group comprised mostly white British people and more females; the analysis possibly underestimated clonal diversity. Every sample of the repertoires postdated the peak T cell response.

Germline CDR1 reads SSHAT; CDR2 reads FNYEAQ (reference sequence). The CDR3 totals 16 residues. The chain links TRBV7-7 to TRBJ2-5; 7 nucleotides align to TRBD2. Material: peripheral blood, obtained on day 0 of AZD1222 vaccination. This receptor was obtained from an adult in good health. The CDR3 is CASSLEWGGSQETQYF. CDR3 in DNA: TGTGCTAGCAGCTTAGAATGGGGGGGATCACAAGAGACCCAGTACTTC.